This T cell receptor beta chain is from a study of metastatic and nonmetastatic thyroid tumors. Study outcomes and limitations: The reported finding was significantly higher TCR beta diversity in malignant thyroid tumors relative to benign nodules, in blood and tumor.

In the original analysis: Researchers built a distant-metastasis classifier for papillary thyroid cancer that drew on CDR3 differences across clinicopathological groups. TCRdb used MiXCR to call clones anew from the PCR reads. In this record, the V and J calls reflect TCRdb's handling and not the investigators' own analysis. The sample lists under 30,000 clones, about 15% occurring once. No patient had received any treatment before thyroid surgery. At least ten counts were recorded for this clone. The antigen remains unidentified. The trim removed 2 bases at V and 4 bases at J, leaving 7 bases unmatched. The CDR3 consists of 15 residues. The germline CDR1 and CDR2 sequences are LGHDT and YNNKEL (reference sequence).

The receptor was derived from a male donor with papillary thyroid cancer or a benign thyroid nodule (not recorded which). Some clones in this sample may be carry-over from other donors' samples. The genes are TRBV3-1 and TRBJ2-7; 8 nucleotides align to TRBD2. Sequenced sample: blood. CDR3 amino acids: CASSQSAGVAYEQYF. CDR3 in DNA: TGTGCCAGCAGCCAATCAGCGGGGGTTGCGTACGAGCAGTACTTC.